This TCR beta chain originates from a study of blood T cell repertoires in COVID-19. Study-level background: Sources were T cells, B-cell-depleted T cells, or PBMCs; the material itself was cDNA or gDNA.

This CDR3 is built from 12 residues. Trimming took 1 base from V and 6 from J, leaving 7 bases between them. Germline V gene lookup returns CDR1 LGHDT and CDR2 YNNKEL (reference sequence). Some clones are missing from TCRdb's copy, which holds only in-frame ones; the method was immunoSEQ multiplex PCR. The sample has approximately 290,000 clones, 75% to 90% seen once. The TCR originated in a woman between 25 and 40 years old who had recovered from COVID-19. The J gene is TRBJ2-7, the V gene TRBV3-1 (or the pseudogene TRBV3-2); D unresolved. The specimen was PBMCs or T cells enriched from blood (not recorded which). CDR3 nucleotide sequence: TGTGCCAGCAGCCAAGGAAGCGCCGAGCAGTACTTC. It codes for CASSQGSAEQYF.